This T cell receptor beta chain originates from a study of T cells in Graves' hyperthyroidism and ophthalmopathy. This CDR3 region has 16 residues. Germline V gives CDR1 SGHTA, CDR2 FQGTGA. V lost 5 bases to trimming and J lost 6 bases; unmatched junction nucleotides: 7. A NOSPECS grade of at least 4, a Clinical Activity Score of at least 3 and duration under 3 months were recorded in ophthalmopathy patients. Amplification targeted TCR beta CDR3 regions from RNA transcripts. HTBI primers were used for first-round RT-PCR of the TCR CDR3. Each CDR3 protein is one row after TCRdb ran MiXCR on the multiplex PCR reads. Of about 610,000 distinct CDR3 sequences in the sample, 14% to 15% were seen once.

The source of this sequence is a woman between 35 and 50 years old with Graves' ophthalmopathy. The gene calls are TRBV7-3 and TRBJ2-2; the match to TRBD2 covers 12 bases. The sequenced sample consisted of blood. The CDR3 DNA sequence: TGTGCCAGCAGCCCATTCCTAGCGGGAGGGGCCGGGGAGCTGTTTTTT. Amino acid sequence: CASSPFLAGGAGELFF.